The 20 T cell receptor beta chains in this list originate from one sample, sequenced in a study of T cell repertoires in cytomegalovirus infection. TCRdb fed the reads into MiXCR, producing one record per CDR3 protein. The sample yields around 280,000 distinct CDR3 sequences, roughly 13% seen once. The source material was PBMCs. The source of these receptors is a human donor in good health (CMV status not recorded). Some clones in this sample may be carry-over from other donors' samples.

Only one count was recorded for this clonotype. The chain joins TRBV6-2 or TRBV6-3 to TRBJ2-1, with TRBD2 identical over 9 bases. The trim removed 5 bases at V and 4 bases at J, leaving 6 bases unmatched. Germline values: CDR1 MNHEY, CDR2 SVGEGT. The length of the CDR3 is 15 residues. DNA of the CDR3: TGTGCCAGCAGTATAGCGGGGGCCGCTTACAATGAGCAGTTCTTC. This encodes CASSIAGAAYNEQFF.

This clonotype occurred once. One base away lies a much larger clone, so this may be a sequencing read error. V gene TRBV28 combines with J gene TRBJ1-1; D is unclear. Trimming removed 5 bases at V and 0 bases at J, with 19 bases between. CDR3 length: 17 amino acids. Looked up from germline, CDR1 is MDHEN and CDR2 is SYDVKM. The CDR3 loop reads CASSPIKGNTMNTEAFF. The DNA of the CDR3 is TGTGCCAGCAGTCCGATCAAGGGAAATACCATGAACACTGAAGCTTTCTTT. The full variable domain, completed using reference TRBV28 and TRBJ1-1, is DVKVTQSSRYLVKRTGEKVFLECVQDMDHENMFWYRQDPGLGLRLIYFSYDVKMKEKGDIPEGYSVSREKKERFSLILESASTNQTSMYLCASSPIKGNTMNTEAFFGQGTRLTVV.

The chain joins TRBV29-1 to TRBJ1-1, with TRBD1 matching over 7 bases. In germline, CDR1 is SQVTM, CDR2 ANQGSEA. This CDR3 region has 13 residues. Trimming cost V 8 bases and J 1 base; bases outside gene matches: 7. The CDR3 sequence is CSTSGTANTEAFF. DNA of the CDR3: TGCAGCACCTCCGGGACAGCGAACACTGAAGCTTTCTTT.

This clonotype was observed a few times. The chain carries TRBV5-5 and TRBJ1-2; TRBD1 aligns across 12 bases. Per germline, CDR1 SGHKS and CDR2 YYEKEE (reference sequence). This CDR3 has 15 amino acids. Trimming cost V 2 bases and J 6 bases; bases outside gene matches: 5. The CDR3 loop reads CASSFGTGGPDGYTF. CDR3 DNA sequence: TGTGCCAGCAGCTTTGGGACAGGGGGCCCCGATGGCTACACCTTC.

This clonotype has a single count. The junction departs from the called germline gene at one end, perhaps through a read error. The CDR3 spells CASSQGLKIGTGTYEQCF. CDR3 nucleotides: TGTGCCAGCAGCCAAGGCTTAAAAATAGGGACAGGGACCTACGAGCAGTGCTTC. This sequence joins TRBV14 and TRBJ2-7, with 9 bases identical to TRBD1. Germline CDR1 is SGHDN and CDR2 is FVKESK. This CDR3 is built from 18 residues.

This clonotype was recorded at least ten times. The chain recombines TRBV7-9 with TRBJ2-2; 10 nucleotides match TRBD1. Germline V gives CDR1 SEHNR, CDR2 FQNEAQ (reference sequence). V was clipped by 5 bases and J by 5 bases; unmatched bases: 5. The CDR3 covers 15 residues. CDR3 nucleotides: TGTGCCAGCAGCCCCGGACAGGGGGTGACCGGGGAGCTGTTTTTT. As protein: CASSPGQGVTGELFF.

This clonotype occurred many times. This chain joins TRBV7-2 and TRBJ1-2; D call uncertain. The germline gives CDR1 SGHTA, CDR2 FQGNSA. V dropped 8 bases and J dropped 1 base, with 14 bases sitting between them. The CDR3 is made up of 14 amino acids. CDR3 sequence reads: CASGEAGRNYGYTF. The CDR3 bases are TGTGCCAGCGGGGAGGCGGGCCGTAACTATGGCTACACCTTC.

This clonotype was picked up a small number of times. The chain carries TRBV10-3 and TRBJ1-2; TRBD1 matches at 7 bases. V was clipped by 0 bases and J by 9 bases; unmatched bases: 13. The germline V gene has CDR1 ENHRY and CDR2 SYGVKD. The CDR3 has 16 residues. This CDR3 reads CAISESVWRQGVSYTF. Written as DNA, the CDR3 is TGTGCCATCAGTGAGTCCGTGTGGCGACAGGGAGTTAGCTACACCTTC.

This clonotype was detected a few times. This chain connects TRBV20-1 to TRBJ2-2; D unresolved. Trimming stripped 1 base from V and 6 bases from J, with 12 bases between. The V gene's germline CDR1 is DFQATT and CDR2 SNEGSKA (reference sequence). This CDR3 comprises 14 residues. As DNA, the CDR3 is TGCAGTGCTAGAGCGGTCGGGTGGCCCGGGGAGCTGTTTTTT. Protein: CSARAVGWPGELFF.

Details on this clonotype: This could be a read error, since a much larger clone is one nucleotide away. The CDR3 sequence is CASSQAEGAVNEQFF. CDR3 sequence (DNA): TGCGCCAGCAGCCAAGCGGAGGGGGCCGTCAATGAGCAGTTCTTC. This rearrangement joins TRBV4-1 to TRBJ2-1; D perhaps matches TRBD1 (7 bases). V was clipped by 1 base and J by 6 bases, with 13 bases between them. The CDR3 consists of 15 residues. CDR1 is MGHRA, CDR2 YSYEKL, per germline.

Many counts were recorded for this clonotype. The chain has TRBV7-9 and TRBJ2-7; TRBD1 is a possible D gene (6 bases). The CDR3 runs to 14 residues. CDR1 is SEHNR, CDR2 FQNEAQ, per germline (reference sequence). Trimming left V 5 bases short and J 0 bases short, with 11 bases between. CDR3 amino acids: CASSQDSLSYEQYF. CDR3 bases: TGTGCCAGCAGCCAGGACAGTCTCTCCTACGAGCAGTACTTC. Filled out from reference TRBV7-9 and TRBJ2-7, the complete variable domain reads DTGVSQNPRHKITKRGQNVTFRCDPISEHNRLYWYRQTLGQGPEFLTYFQNEAQLEKSRLLSDRFSAERPKGSFSTLEIQRTEQGDSAMYLCASSQDSLSYEQYFGPGTRLTVT.

Many counts were recorded for this clonotype. This chain connects TRBV5-6 to TRBJ1-6; no definite D call. The germline gives CDR1 SGHDT, CDR2 YYEEEE. This CDR3 is 12 amino acids long. V gave up 1 base and J gave up 4 bases, with 0 bases separating them. The CDR3 DNA is TGTGCCAGCAGCTTGTATAATTCACCCCTCCACTTT. Its protein product is CASSLYNSPLHF.

There are many counts of this clonotype. This rearrangement joins TRBV7-3 to TRBJ2-1, with 9 bases identical to TRBD2. Germline lookup yields CDR1 SGHTA and CDR2 FQGTGA. V was clipped by 1 base and J by 8 bases; unmatched bases: 15. There are 18 residues in the CDR3. CDR3 nucleotides: TGTGCCAGCAGCTTAATTGGAATGTTAAGCGGGGGGAGAGATGAGCAGTTCTTC. Residues: CASSLIGMLSGGRDEQFF. The entire variable domain, with the rest obtained from reference TRBV7-3 and TRBJ2-1, is as follows: GAGVSQTPSNKVTEKGKYVELRCDPISGHTALYWYRQSLGQGPEFLIYFQGTGAADDSGLPNDRFFAVRPEGSVSTLKIQRTERGDSAVYLCASSLIGMLSGGRDEQFFGPGTRLTVL.

This clonotype was seen many times. V and J are TRBV19 and TRBJ1-1; D is uncertain. CDR3 length: 12 amino acids. In germline, CDR1 is LNHDA, CDR2 SQIVND (reference sequence). V lost 6 bases and J 0 bases, leaving 5 bases between the germline ends. The CDR3, as DNA: TGTGCCAGTAGGCGGGTGAACACTGAAGCTTTCTTT. This encodes CASRRVNTEAFF. Complete variable domain (other parts from reference TRBV19 and TRBJ1-1): DGGITQSPKYLFRKEGQNVTLSCEQNLNHDAMYWYRQDPGQGLRLIYYSQIVNDFQKGDIAEGYSVSREKKESFPLTVTSAQKNPTAFYLCASRRVNTEAFFGQGTRLTVV.

The chain employs TRBV12-3 or TRBV12-4 and TRBJ1-1; a possible D gene is TRBD1 (5 bases). The CDR3 loop spans 11 amino acids. Deletions cut 5 bases from V and 8 bases from J, with 9 bases between. The CDR3 loop reads CASSAGGEAFF. As DNA, the CDR3 is TGTGCCAGCAGTGCCGGGGGGGAAGCTTTCTTT.

This clonotype has just a few counts. The rearrangement uses TRBV5-1 and TRBJ2-7; no reliable D call. Germline-derived CDR1 and CDR2 are SGHRS and YFSETQ. V was shortened by 5 bases and J by 2 bases, with 14 bases between the two germline ends. The CDR3 spans 14 residues. The CDR3 is CASSSDGKAYEQYF. CDR3 nucleotides: TGCGCCAGCAGTTCTGACGGAAAAGCCTACGAGCAGTACTTC.

At least ten counts were recorded for this clonotype. This chain connects TRBV7-9 to TRBJ2-7, with a possible D match to TRBD1 (6 bases). Germline CDR1 and CDR2: SEHNR and FQNEAQ (reference sequence). The CDR3 has 14 amino acids. Trimming took 1 base from V and 5 from J, leaving 12 bases between them. The CDR3 is CASSLDTPGDEQYF. The CDR3 nucleotides read TGTGCCAGCAGCTTAGATACTCCAGGGGACGAGCAGTACTTC.

In this sample, this clonotype turned up many times. The chain is built from TRBV7-3 and TRBJ2-1; 12 bases line up with TRBD2. The CDR3 totals 16 residues. The germline V gene encodes CDR1 SGHTA and CDR2 FQGTGA. V was clipped by 5 bases and J by 2 bases; unmatched bases: 4. CDR3 residues: CASSLLAGGAYNEQFF. In DNA, the CDR3 is TGTGCCAGCAGCCTCCTAGCGGGGGGGGCCTACAATGAGCAGTTCTTC.

This clonotype was recorded at least ten times. V gene TRBV4-1 combines with J gene TRBJ2-7; TRBD2 agrees at 7 bases. Germline V CDR1 and CDR2: MGHRA, YSYEKL. With V trimmed by 0 bases and J by 7 bases, 9 bases remained unmatched. The CDR3 sequence is 15 residues long. CDR3 loop: CASSQDRGGTREQYF. In nucleotides, the CDR3 is TGCGCCAGCAGCCAAGATCGGGGAGGGACGAGGGAGCAGTACTTC.

This clonotype was picked up a small number of times. The chain uses TRBV20-1 and TRBJ2-1; weak D call: TRBD2 (6 bases). The CDR3 covers 13 residues. Germline V gives CDR1 DFQATT, CDR2 SNEGSKA (reference sequence). Trimming took 5 bases from V and 6 from J, leaving 14 bases between them. The CDR3 spells CSAFGTHANEQFF. Here the CDR3 DNA reads TGCAGTGCTTTCGGGACTCATGCCAATGAGCAGTTCTTC.